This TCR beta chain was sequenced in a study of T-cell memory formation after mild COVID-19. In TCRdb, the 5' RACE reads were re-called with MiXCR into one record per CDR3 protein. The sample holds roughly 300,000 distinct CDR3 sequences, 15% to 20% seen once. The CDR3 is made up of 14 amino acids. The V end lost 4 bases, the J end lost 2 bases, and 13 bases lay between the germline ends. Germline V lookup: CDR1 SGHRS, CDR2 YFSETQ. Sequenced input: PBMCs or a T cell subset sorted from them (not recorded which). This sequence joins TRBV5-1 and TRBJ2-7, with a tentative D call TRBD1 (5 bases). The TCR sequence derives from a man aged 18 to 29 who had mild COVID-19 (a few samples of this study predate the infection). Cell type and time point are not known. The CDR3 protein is CASSSPGAPYEQYF. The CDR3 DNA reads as TGCGCCAGCAGCAGTCCTGGGGCCCCCTACGAGCAGTACTTC.